The subject of this entry is one T cell receptor beta chain. The source of the sample is a study of OX40 agonist ivuxolimab in advanced cancers. TCRdb's table, derived via immunoSEQ multiplex PCR, lists solely in-frame clones and lacks some. This sample has about 80,000 clones; around 90% occur once, and the top ten carry roughly 5.8%. CDR1 and CDR2 from the germline V gene are LNHDA and SQIVND (reference sequence). The CDR3 runs to 14 residues. With V trimmed by 5 bases and J by 8 bases, 7 bases remained unmatched. The chain joins TRBV19 to TRBJ1-4; 8 nucleotides align to TRBD1. This sequence was found in an adult with an advanced solid tumor such as melanoma, head and neck, liver or kidney cancer. This sample comprised CD4+ or CD8+ T cells sorted from blood, obtained in a trial of the OX40 agonist ivuxolimab. The CDR3 coding sequence is TGTGCCAGTAGTCCGGACAGGGACCGAGAAAAACTGTTTTTT. Translation: CASSPDRDREKLFF.